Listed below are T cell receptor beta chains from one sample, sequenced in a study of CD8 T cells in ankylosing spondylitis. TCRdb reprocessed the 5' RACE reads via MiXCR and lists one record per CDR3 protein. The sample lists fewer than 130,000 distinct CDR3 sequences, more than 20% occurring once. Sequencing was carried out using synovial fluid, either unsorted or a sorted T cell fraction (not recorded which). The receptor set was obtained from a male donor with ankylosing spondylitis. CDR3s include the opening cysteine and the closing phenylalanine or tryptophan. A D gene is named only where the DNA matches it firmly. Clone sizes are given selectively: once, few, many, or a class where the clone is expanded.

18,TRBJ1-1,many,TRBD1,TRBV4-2,CASSHQPGTGGRNTEAFF,TGTGCCAGCAGCCATCAACCCGGGACAGGGGGCAGGAACACTGAAGCTTTCTTT
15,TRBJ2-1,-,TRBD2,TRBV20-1,CSARGAGAGYNEQFF,TGCAGTGCTAGAGGAGCGGGAGCCGGGTACAATGAGCAGTTCTTC
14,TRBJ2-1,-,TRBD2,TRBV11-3,CASSPGLATAEQFF,TGTGCCAGCAGCCCCGGACTAGCGACCGCTGAGCAGTTCTTC
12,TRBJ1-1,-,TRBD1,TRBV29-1,CSVNRGSTEAFF,TGCAGCGTTAACAGGGGGAGCACTGAAGCTTTCTTT
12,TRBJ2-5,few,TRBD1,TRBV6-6,CASSPGQETQYF,TGTGCCAGCAGTCCGGGACAGGAGACCCAGTACTTC
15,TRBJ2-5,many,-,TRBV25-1,CASSVQAGVWETQYF,TGTGCCAGCAGTGTACAAGCAGGCGTGTGGGAGACCCAGTACTTC
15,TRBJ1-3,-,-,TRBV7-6,CASSPGEARGNTIYF,TGTGCCAGCAGCCCCGGGGAGGCAAGGGGAAACACCATATATTTT
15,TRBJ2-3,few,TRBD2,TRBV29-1,CSVVRASGITDTQYF,TGCAGCGTTGTGAGGGCTAGCGGGATAACAGATACGCAGTATTTT
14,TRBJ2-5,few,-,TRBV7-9,CASSRSPEWETQYF,TGTGCCAGCAGCAGGAGCCCGGAGTGGGAGACCCAGTACTTC
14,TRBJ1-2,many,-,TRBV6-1,CASSESTADYGYTF,TGTGCCAGCAGTGAATCCACAGCCGACTATGGCTACACCTTC
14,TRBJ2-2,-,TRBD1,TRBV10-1,CASSFTGGTGELFF,TGCGCCAGCAGTTTCACAGGGGGCACCGGGGAGCTGTTTTTT
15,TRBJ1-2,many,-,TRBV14,CASSHDPTFLYGYTF,TGTGCCAGCAGCCACGACCCGACATTCCTCTATGGCTACACCTTC
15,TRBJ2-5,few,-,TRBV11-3,CASSLQGGGTETQYF,TGTGCCAGCAGCTTGCAAGGAGGGGGAACAGAGACCCAGTACTTC
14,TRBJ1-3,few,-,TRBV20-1,CSAAPTYSGNTIYF,TGCAGTGCTGCACCGACCTACTCTGGAAACACCATATATTTT
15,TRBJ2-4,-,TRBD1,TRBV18,CASSPDPGQGNIQYF,TGTGCCAGCTCACCAGATCCGGGACAGGGGAACATTCAGTACTTC
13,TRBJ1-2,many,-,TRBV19,CASTNVGGGGYTF,TGTGCCAGTACCAACGTCGGGGGAGGTGGCTACACCTTC
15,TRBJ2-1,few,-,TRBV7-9,CASSLRDTSYNEQFF,TGTGCCAGCAGCTTACGGGACACCTCCTACAATGAGCAGTTCTTC
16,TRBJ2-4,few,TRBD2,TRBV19,CASSGSGTLAKNIQYF,TGTGCCAGTAGTGGTAGCGGGACCTTAGCCAAAAACATTCAGTACTTC
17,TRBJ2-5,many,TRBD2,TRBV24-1,CATSDGSLAGGVGTQYF,TGTGCCACCAGTGATGGGTCACTAGCGGGGGGCGTTGGGACCCAGTACTTC
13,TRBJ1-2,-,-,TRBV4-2,CASSQLEFYGYTF,TGTGCCAGCAGCCAACTGGAATTCTATGGCTACACCTTC
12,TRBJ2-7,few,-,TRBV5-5,CASSFVDYEQYF,TGTGCCAGCAGCTTCGTAGATTACGAGCAGTACTTC
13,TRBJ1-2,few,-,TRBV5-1,CASTQQATGGYTF,TGCGCCAGCACCCAACAGGCTACGGGGGGCTACACCTTC
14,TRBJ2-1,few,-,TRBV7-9,CASTLPGQYNEQFF,TGTGCCAGCACCCTCCCCGGGCAGTACAATGAGCAGTTCTTC
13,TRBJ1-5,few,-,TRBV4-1,CASSQDSGRPQHF,TGCGCCAGCAGCCAAGATTCGGGGAGGCCCCAGCATTTT
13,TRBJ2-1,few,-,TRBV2,CASSTDSFNEQFF,TGTGCCAGCAGTACGGACAGCTTCAATGAGCAGTTCTTC